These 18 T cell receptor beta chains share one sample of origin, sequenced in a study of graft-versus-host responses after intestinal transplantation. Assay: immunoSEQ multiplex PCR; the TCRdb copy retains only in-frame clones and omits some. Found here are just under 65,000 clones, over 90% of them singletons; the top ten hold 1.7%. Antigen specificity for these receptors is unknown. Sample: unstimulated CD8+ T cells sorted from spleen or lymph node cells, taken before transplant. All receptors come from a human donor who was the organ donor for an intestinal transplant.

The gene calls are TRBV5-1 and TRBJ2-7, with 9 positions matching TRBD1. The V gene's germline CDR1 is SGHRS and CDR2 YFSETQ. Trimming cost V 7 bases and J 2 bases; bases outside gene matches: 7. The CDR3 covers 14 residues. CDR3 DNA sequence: TGCGCCAGCGGCTCGACAGGGGGGGCCTACGAGCAGTACTTC. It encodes CASGSTGGAYEQYF.

This chain's CDR3 is CASGLAVNEQYF. The CDR3 bases are TGTGCTAGTGGTTTGGCAGTGAACGAGCAGTACTTC. The genes are TRBV12-5 and TRBJ2-7; no clear D gene. The CDR3 extends over 12 amino acids. Germline CDR1 and CDR2: LGHNT and FRNRAP. The ends were cut back, 1 base at V and 5 bases at J, with 6 bases in the middle.

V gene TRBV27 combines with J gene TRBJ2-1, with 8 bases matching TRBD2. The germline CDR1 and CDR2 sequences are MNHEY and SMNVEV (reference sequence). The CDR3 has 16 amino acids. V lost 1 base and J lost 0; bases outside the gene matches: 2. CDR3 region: CASSLFSGSSYNEQFF. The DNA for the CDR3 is TGTGCCAGCAGTTTATTCAGCGGGAGCTCCTACAATGAGCAGTTCTTC.

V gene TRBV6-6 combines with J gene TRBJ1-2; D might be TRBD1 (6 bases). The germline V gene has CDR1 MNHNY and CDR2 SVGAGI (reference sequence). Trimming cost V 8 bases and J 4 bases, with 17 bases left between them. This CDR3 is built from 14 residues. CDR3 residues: CASLKITGSYGYTF. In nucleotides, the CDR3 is TGTGCCAGCCTTAAGATCACAGGGAGCTATGGCTACACCTTC.

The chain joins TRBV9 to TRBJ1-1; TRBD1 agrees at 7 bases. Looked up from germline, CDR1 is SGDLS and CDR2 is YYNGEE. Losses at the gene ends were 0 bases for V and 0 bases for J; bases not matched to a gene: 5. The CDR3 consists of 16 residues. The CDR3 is CASSVEGAGMNTEAFF. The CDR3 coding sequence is TGTGCCAGCAGCGTAGAGGGGGCGGGAATGAACACTGAAGCTTTCTTT.

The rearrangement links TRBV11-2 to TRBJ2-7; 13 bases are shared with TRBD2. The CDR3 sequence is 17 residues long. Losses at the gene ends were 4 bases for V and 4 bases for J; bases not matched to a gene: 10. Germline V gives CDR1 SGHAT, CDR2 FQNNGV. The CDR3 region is CASSSTTLGLAGYEQYF. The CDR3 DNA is TGTGCCAGCAGCTCAACGACCTTGGGACTAGCGGGATACGAGCAGTACTTC.

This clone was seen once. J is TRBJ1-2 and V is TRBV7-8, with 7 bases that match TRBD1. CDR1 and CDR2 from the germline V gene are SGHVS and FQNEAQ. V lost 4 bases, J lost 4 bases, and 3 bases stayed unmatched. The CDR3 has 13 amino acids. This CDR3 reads CASSSQGVYGYTF. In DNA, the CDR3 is TGTGCCAGCAGCTCGCAGGGGGTCTATGGCTACACCTTC.

The CDR3 DNA is TGTGCCAGCAGCGTAGCTCCTAATGAAAAACTGTTTTTT. It codes for CASSVAPNEKLFF. This chain joins TRBV9 and TRBJ1-4, with D uncertain. CDR3 length: 13 residues. Germline values: CDR1 SGDLS, CDR2 YYNGEE. The germline V and J ends were trimmed by 0 bases and 3 bases, with 3 bases remaining between them. The entire variable domain, with the rest obtained from reference TRBV9 and TRBJ1-4, is as follows: DSGVTQTPKHLITATGQRVTLRCSPRSGDLSVYWYQQSLDQGLQFLIQYYNGEERAKGNILERFSAQQFPDLHSELNLSSLELGDSALYFCASSVAPNEKLFFGSGTQLSVL.

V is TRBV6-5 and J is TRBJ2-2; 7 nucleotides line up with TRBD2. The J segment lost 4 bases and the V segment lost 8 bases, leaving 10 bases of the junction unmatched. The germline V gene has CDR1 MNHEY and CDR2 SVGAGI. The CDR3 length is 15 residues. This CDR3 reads CASLSGGSGTGELFF. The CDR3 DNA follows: TGTGCCAGCCTTTCGGGCGGGAGCGGCACCGGGGAGCTGTTTTTT.

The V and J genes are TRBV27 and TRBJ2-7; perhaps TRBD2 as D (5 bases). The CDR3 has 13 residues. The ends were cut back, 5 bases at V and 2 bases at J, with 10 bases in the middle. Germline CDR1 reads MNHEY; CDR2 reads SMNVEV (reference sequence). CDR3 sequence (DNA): TGTGCCAGCAGTAGTACTAGTACCTACGAGCAGTACTTC. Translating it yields CASSSTSTYEQYF.

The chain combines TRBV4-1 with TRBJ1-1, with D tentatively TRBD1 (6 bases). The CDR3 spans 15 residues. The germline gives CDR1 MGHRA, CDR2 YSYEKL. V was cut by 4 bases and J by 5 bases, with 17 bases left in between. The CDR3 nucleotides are TGCGCCAGCAGCCCCGATTGGGGGCGAGGGACTGAAGCTTTCTTT. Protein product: CASSPDWGRGTEAFF.

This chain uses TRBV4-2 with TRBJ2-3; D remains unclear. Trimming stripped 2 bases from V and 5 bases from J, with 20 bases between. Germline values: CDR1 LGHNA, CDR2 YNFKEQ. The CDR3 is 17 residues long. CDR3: CASSQLPRQQFGDTQYF. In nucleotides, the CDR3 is TGTGCCAGCAGCCAATTACCTAGGCAGCAGTTTGGAGATACGCAGTATTTT.

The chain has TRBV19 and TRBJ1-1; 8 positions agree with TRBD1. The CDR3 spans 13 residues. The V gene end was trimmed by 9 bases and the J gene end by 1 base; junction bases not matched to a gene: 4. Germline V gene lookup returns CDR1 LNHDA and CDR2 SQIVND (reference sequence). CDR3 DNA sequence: TGTGCCAGGGACAGGGAGTGGAACACTGAAGCTTTCTTT. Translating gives CARDREWNTEAFF. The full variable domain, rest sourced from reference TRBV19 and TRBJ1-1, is DGGITQSPKYLFRKEGQNVTLSCEQNLNHDAMYWYRQDPGQGLRLIYYSQIVNDFQKGDIAEGYSVSREKKESFPLTVTSAQKNPTAFYLCARDREWNTEAFFGQGTRLTVV.

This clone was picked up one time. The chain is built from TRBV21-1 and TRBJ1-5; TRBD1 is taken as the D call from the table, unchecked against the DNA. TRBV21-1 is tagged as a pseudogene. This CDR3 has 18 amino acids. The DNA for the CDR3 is TGTGCCAGCAGCAGCCTAACCGACAGGCCGAATAGCAATCAGCCCCAGCATTTT. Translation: CASSSLTDRPNSNQPQHF.

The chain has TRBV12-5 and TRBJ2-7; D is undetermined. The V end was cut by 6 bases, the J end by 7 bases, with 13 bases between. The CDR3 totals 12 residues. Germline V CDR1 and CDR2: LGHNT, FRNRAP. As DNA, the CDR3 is TGTGCTAGTGGCCTTGATCCGGGTGAGCAGTACTTC. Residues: CASGLDPGEQYF.

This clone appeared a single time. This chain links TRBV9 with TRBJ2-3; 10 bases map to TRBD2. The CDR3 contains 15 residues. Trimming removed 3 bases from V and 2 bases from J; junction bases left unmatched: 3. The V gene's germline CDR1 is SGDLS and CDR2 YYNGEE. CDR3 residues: CASSASGGNTDTQYF. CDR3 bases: TGTGCCAGCAGCGCTAGCGGGGGAAACACAGATACGCAGTATTTT. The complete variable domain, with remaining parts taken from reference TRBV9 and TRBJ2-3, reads DSGVTQTPKHLITATGQRVTLRCSPRSGDLSVYWYQQSLDQGLQFLIQYYNGEERAKGNILERFSAQQFPDLHSELNLSSLELGDSALYFCASSASGGNTDTQYFGPGTRLTVL.

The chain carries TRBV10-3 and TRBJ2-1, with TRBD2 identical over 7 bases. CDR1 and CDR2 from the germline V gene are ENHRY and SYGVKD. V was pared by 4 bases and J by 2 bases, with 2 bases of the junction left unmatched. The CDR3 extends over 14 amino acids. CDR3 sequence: CAISASGTYNEQFF. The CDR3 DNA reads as TGTGCCATCAGTGCGAGCGGGACCTACAATGAGCAGTTCTTC.

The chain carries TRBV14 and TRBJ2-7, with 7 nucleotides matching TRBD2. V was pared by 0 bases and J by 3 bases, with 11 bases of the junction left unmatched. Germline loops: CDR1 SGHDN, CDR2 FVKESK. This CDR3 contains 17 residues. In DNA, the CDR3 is TGTGCCAGCAGCCAAGACCGTCGGCGGGAGATTGACTACGAGCAGTACTTC. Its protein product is CASSQDRRREIDYEQYF.